This T cell receptor (beta chain) was captured in a study of OX40 agonist ivuxolimab in advanced cancers. For the study at large: All patients had ivuxolimab intravenously every 2 weeks at 0.01 to 10 mg/kg. Points from the study as a whole: Low normalized T-cell clonal expansion also characterized some of the nonresponders. Mean expanded clone counts were higher in CD8+ than CD4+ T cells. At 0.1 to 3.0 mg/kg and by week 6, CD4+ and CD8+ T cells in the blood had expanded clonally.

Germline CDR1 reads SGHAT; CDR2 reads FQNNGV. V was pared by 0 bases and J by 8 bases, with 17 bases of the junction left unmatched. This CDR3 is built from 18 residues. This clone was seen only once. As yet, its antigen is unknown. Profiled with immunoSEQ multiplex PCR; TCRdb holds only in-frame clones, not every one. The profile covers about 46,000 clones, with just over 85% appearing a single time and roughly 50% taken by the ten largest. The source is an adult with an advanced solid tumor such as melanoma, head and neck, liver or kidney cancer. Sequencing was performed on CD4+ or CD8+ T cells sorted from blood, taken in a trial of the OX40 agonist ivuxolimab. This chain uses TRBV11-2 with TRBJ1-1, with 8 nucleotides matching TRBD1. The CDR3 region has the DNA TGTGCCAGCAGCTTAGATAGGGCAGGGGGCTATAAACCCCGAGAAGCTTTCTTT. Residues: CASSLDRAGGYKPREAFF. Complete variable domain (other parts from reference TRBV11-2 and TRBJ1-1): EAGVAQSPRYKIIEKRQSVAFWCNPISGHATLYWYQQILGQGPKLLIQFQNNGVVDDSQLPKDRFSAERLKGVDSTLKIQPAKLEDSAVYLCASSLDRAGGYKPREAFFGQGTRLTVV.